What follows are 21 T cell receptor beta chains derived from one specimen sequenced in a study of blood T cell repertoires in COVID-19. Sequencing was performed with immunoSEQ multiplex PCR; in TCRdb, only in-frame clones are kept and a portion is missing. The sample yields fewer than 90,000 clones, approximately 80% seen once. Sequenced: peripheral blood. The receptors here all came from a human donor in a cohort sampled during active COVID-19.

The V call is TRBV30, the J call TRBJ1-1; possibly TRBD1 for D (6 bases). Trimming removed 0 bases at V and 3 bases at J, with 23 bases between. Germline assignment: CDR1 GTSNPN and CDR2 SVGIG (reference sequence). The CDR3 loop spans 18 amino acids. Here the CDR3 reads CAWSVFRAVAEGDTEAFF. CDR3 sequence (DNA): TGTGCCTGGAGTGTATTTAGAGCGGTGGCCGAGGGGGACACTGAAGCTTTCTTT.

The chain joins TRBV7-9 to TRBJ2-5, with a weak D call TRBD2 (6 bases). The V end lost 4 bases, the J end lost 4 bases, and 13 bases lay between the germline ends. CDR3 length: 14 residues. CDR1 SEHNR and CDR2 FQNEAQ come from the germline V gene (reference sequence). The DNA for the CDR3 is TGTGCCAGCAGCTCCCGTGGGGGAGGAGAGACCCAGTACTTC. This codes for CASSSRGGGETQYF.

This clone has more than one count but fewer than ten. The chain carries TRBV19 and TRBJ1-2; 8 bases fit TRBD1. The J segment lost 6 bases and the V segment lost 7 bases, leaving 10 bases of the junction unmatched. The CDR3 covers 14 residues. Germline V lookup: CDR1 LNHDA, CDR2 SQIVND (reference sequence). CDR3 sequence (DNA): TGTGCCAGTAACTCAGGGACAGGAAACCATGGCTACACCTTC. This encodes CASNSGTGNHGYTF.

A few counts support this clone. The chain couples TRBV7-9 to TRBJ2-7; no clear D gene. Trimming shortened V by 1 base and J by 1 base, and 5 bases separated the two germline ends. Per the germline V gene, CDR1 is SEHNR and CDR2 is FQNEAQ (reference sequence). CDR3 length: 13 residues. Here the CDR3 DNA reads TGTGCCAGCAGCTTAGGGCTTTCCTACGAGCAGTACTTC. Encoded protein: CASSLGLSYEQYF.

The chain combines TRBV20-1 with TRBJ1-1; 7 bases are a match to TRBD1. The CDR3 loop spans 11 amino acids. Per germline, CDR1 DFQATT and CDR2 SNEGSKA (reference sequence). The CDR3 sequence is CRGGAGTEAFF. CDR3 DNA: TGCAGAGGGGGCGCTGGCACTGAAGCTTTCTTT.

V is TRBV6-6 and J is TRBJ1-1; 8 bases agree with TRBD1. The J segment lost 7 bases and the V segment lost 6 bases, leaving 4 bases of the junction unmatched. Germline-derived CDR1 and CDR2 are MNHNY and SVGAGI (reference sequence). The CDR3 sequence is 12 residues long. For the CDR3, the DNA is TGTGCCAGCAGACAACAGGGGGTTGAAGCTTTCTTT. It codes for CASRQQGVEAFF.

This chain joins TRBV7-6 and TRBJ1-1; 12 bases are a match to TRBD1. CDR1 and CDR2 (germline): SGHVS, FNYEAQ. There are 18 residues in the CDR3. J gave up 4 bases and V 5 bases, and 14 bases lay outside the gene matches. CDR3 bases: TGTGCCAGCAGCAAAAGTCCCGGGACAGGGGGCCTTAGCACTGAAGCTTTCTTT. Protein sequence: CASSKSPGTGGLSTEAFF. The complete variable domain, with remaining parts taken from reference TRBV7-6 and TRBJ1-1, reads GAGVSQSPRYKVTKRGQDVALRCDPISGHVSLYWYRQALGQGPEFLTYFNYEAQQDKSGLPNDRFSAERPEGSISTLTIQRTEQRDSAMYRCASSKSPGTGGLSTEAFFGQGTRLTVV.

The chain combines TRBV5-1 with TRBJ2-7; 7 bases are shared with TRBD1. The V segment lost 4 bases and the J segment 6 bases; nucleotides outside the gene matches: 7. There are 13 residues in the CDR3. Per the germline V gene, CDR1 is SGHRS and CDR2 is YFSETQ. CDR3 region: CASSASGGSEQYF. CDR3 sequence (DNA): TGCGCCAGCAGCGCGTCAGGGGGAAGCGAGCAGTACTTC. The full variable domain, with the rest looked up from reference TRBV5-1 and TRBJ2-7, is KAGVTQTPRYLIKTRGQQVTLSCSPISGHRSVSWYQQTPGQGLQFLFEYFSETQRNKGNFPGRFSGRQFSNSRSEMNVSTLELGDSALYLCASSASGGSEQYFGPGTRLTVT.

The V and J genes are TRBV5-1 and TRBJ2-3; 10 nucleotides agree with TRBD2. Germline CDR1 reads SGHRS; CDR2 reads YFSETQ. CDR3 length: 14 amino acids. V gave up 5 bases and J gave up 5 bases; unmatched junction bases: 5. CDR3 region: CASRRTSGGDTQYF. The CDR3 nucleotides read TGCGCCAGCAGGCGGACTAGCGGAGGAGATACGCAGTATTTT. The complete variable domain, with remaining parts taken from reference TRBV5-1 and TRBJ2-3, reads KAGVTQTPRYLIKTRGQQVTLSCSPISGHRSVSWYQQTPGQGLQFLFEYFSETQRNKGNFPGRFSGRQFSNSRSEMNVSTLELGDSALYLCASRRTSGGDTQYFGPGTRLTVL.

The chain couples TRBV7-9 to TRBJ2-7, with no clear D. The germline gives CDR1 SEHNR, CDR2 FQNEAQ (reference sequence). V shed 5 bases and J shed 4 bases, with 15 bases lying between them. The CDR3 contains 14 residues. The CDR3 DNA follows: TGTGCCAGCAGCGCGCCCCTCGAGGCTTACGAGCAGTACTTC. As protein: CASSAPLEAYEQYF.

This clone was seen just once. This chain uses TRBV18 with TRBJ2-5; D call uncertain. V gave up 0 bases and J gave up 5 bases, with 10 bases separating them. CDR1 is KGHSH and CDR2 is LQKENI in the germline V gene. The CDR3 contains 14 residues. The CDR3 DNA reads as TGTGCCAGCTCACCACCCACTCTTCCGGAGACCCAGTACTTC. It translates to CASSPPTLPETQYF.

The chain has TRBV18 and TRBJ1-5; D is unclear. CDR1 and CDR2 (germline): KGHSH, LQKENI. Trimming cost V 6 bases and J 7 bases, with 13 bases left between them. The CDR3 is 13 amino acids. CDR3 region: CASSPLAGQPQHF. CDR3 DNA sequence: TGTGCCAGCTCCCCCTTGGCGGGACAGCCCCAGCATTTT.

The chain carries TRBV5-1 and TRBJ2-6; 7 bases fit TRBD1. CDR3 length: 17 amino acids. Trimming took 1 base from V and 0 from J; bases not matched to a gene: 4. Germline V gene sequence: CDR1 SGHRS, CDR2 YFSETQ. The CDR3 DNA reads as TGCGCCAGCAGCTTGTCCCGGGACAGCTCTGGGGCCAACGTCCTGACTTTC. It encodes CASSLSRDSSGANVLTF. The entire variable domain, with the rest obtained from reference TRBV5-1 and TRBJ2-6, is as follows: KAGVTQTPRYLIKTRGQQVTLSCSPISGHRSVSWYQQTPGQGLQFLFEYFSETQRNKGNFPGRFSGRQFSNSRSEMNVSTLELGDSALYLCASSLSRDSSGANVLTFGAGSRLTVL.

The genes are TRBV5-1 and TRBJ2-7; TRBD1 matches at 11 bases. With V trimmed by 4 bases and J by 0 bases, 3 bases remained unmatched. The CDR3 runs to 15 residues. The V gene's germline CDR1 is SGHRS and CDR2 YFSETQ. This CDR3 reads CASSGGTGGSYEQYF. The DNA of the CDR3 is TGCGCCAGCAGCGGGGGGACAGGGGGCTCCTACGAGCAGTACTTC.

This chain connects TRBV5-1 to TRBJ2-5; D is perhaps TRBD1 (6 bases). Trimming took 9 bases from V and 2 from J, leaving 17 bases between them. The length of the CDR3 is 14 residues. Looked up from germline, CDR1 is SGHRS and CDR2 is YFSETQ. The CDR3 DNA follows: TGCGCCACCGGCCCGACAGGCGGACAAGAGACCCAGTACTTC. Its translation is CATGPTGGQETQYF.

V is TRBV10-3 and J is TRBJ2-6; TRBD1 matches at 11 bases. The ends lost 10 bases at V and 4 bases at J; junction bases unmatched: 6. The CDR3 loop spans 15 amino acids. The germline CDR1 and CDR2 sequences are ENHRY and SYGVKD. As DNA, the CDR3 is TGTGCCAACGGACAGGGGGCGCAAGGGGCCAACGTCCTGACTTTC. Protein product: CANGQGAQGANVLTF.

The V and J genes are TRBV24-1 and TRBJ2-7; 16 bases are shared with TRBD2. Germline lookup yields CDR1 KGHDR and CDR2 SFDVKD. This CDR3 is built from 17 residues. With V trimmed by 10 bases and J by 5 bases, 13 bases remained unmatched. The CDR3 reads CATGPGLAGGPCHEQYF. CDR3 nucleotides: TGTGCCACTGGGCCGGGACTAGCGGGAGGGCCATGCCACGAGCAGTACTTC.

The chain uses TRBV5-6 and TRBJ2-7, with 10 bases lining up with TRBD2. CDR3 size: 14 residues. CDR1 SGHDT and CDR2 YYEEEE come from the germline V gene. V dropped 0 bases and J dropped 6; count of bases not matched to a gene: 3. In DNA form, the CDR3 reads TGTGCCAGCAGCTTGGCTAGCGGGAGTCGCGAGCAGTACTTC. It yields the protein CASSLASGSREQYF.

The V gene is TRBV12-3 or TRBV12-4, the J gene TRBJ1-6, with D unresolved. Trimming left V 2 bases short and J 7 bases short, with 6 bases between. This CDR3 is 13 amino acids long. CDR3 nucleotide sequence: TGTGCCAGCAGTTTATTTCAGAATTCACCCCTCCACTTT. Translation gives CASSLFQNSPLHF.

The chain joins TRBV9 to TRBJ1-1, with D hard to call. V lost 0 bases and J lost 4, with 13 bases in between. Germline loops: CDR1 SGDLS, CDR2 YYNGEE. The CDR3 covers 15 residues. CDR3 in DNA: TGTGCCAGCAGCGTAGAGGAGGGTAGGGCCACTGAAGCTTTCTTT. This gives the protein CASSVEEGRATEAFF.

This clone occurred once. The chain recombines TRBV6-5 with TRBJ2-1; 8 bases are shared with TRBD2. Looked up from germline, CDR1 is MNHEY and CDR2 is SVGAGI. This CDR3 comprises 16 residues. V lost 1 base and J lost 6; bases outside the gene matches: 8. This CDR3 reads CASSYWGGRMGNEQFF. In DNA, the CDR3 is TGTGCCAGCAGTTACTGGGGCGGGAGGATGGGCAATGAGCAGTTCTTC.